This record covers a single TCR beta chain. As yet, its antigen is unknown. These data come from a study of T cell responses to AZD1222 COVID-19 vaccine. Study results and limitations: When two AZD1222 doses had been given, Spike-specific TCR breadth and depth rose. Clonal diversity may have been underestimated in mostly white British donors. Repertoires were sampled only after the peak T cell response.

TCRdb's copy holds only in-frame clones and misses some; the assay was immunoSEQ multiplex PCR. This sample yields 70,000 to 95,000 clones, of which around 93% are seen a single time; around 30% belongs to the top ten. J gave up 7 bases and V 7 bases, and 5 bases lay outside the gene matches. The CDR3 is made up of 13 amino acids. The germline CDR1 and CDR2 sequences are SNHLY and FYNNEI. The J gene is TRBJ1-5, the V gene TRBV2, with 9 bases matching TRBD1. The specimen comprised peripheral blood, sampled 28 days after the second AZD1222 dose. The sequence came from an adult who received the AZD1222 COVID-19 vaccine. The CDR3 DNA reads TGTGCCAGCACCACAGGGGGCTGGCAGCCCCAGCATTTT. Translation gives CASTTGGWQPQHF.